These 15 T cell receptor beta chains were all obtained from the same sample, sequenced in a study of shared clonotypes between healthy human individuals. The repertoire was sequenced with immunoSEQ multiplex PCR; TCRdb's copy has only in-frame clones and lacks some. This repertoire shows about 460,000 clones, over 60% found once; its top ten account for 12%. The sequenced sample was PBMCs. These receptors were obtained from a woman in her thirties or forties in good health. Some clones in this sample may be carry-over from other donors' samples.

The CDR3 nucleotides are TGCGCCAGCAGCTTGGGACTAGCGGTTCTCTACAATGAGCAGTTCTTC. Protein sequence: CASSLGLAVLYNEQFF. The chain links TRBV5-1 to TRBJ2-1; TRBD2 agrees at 9 bases. This CDR3 is built from 16 residues. Germline trimming cut 0 bases from V and 3 bases from J; bases unmatched to any gene: 4. Germline lookup yields CDR1 SGHRS and CDR2 YFSETQ.

Points on this clone: A much larger clone lies a single base off, so this may be a read error. The final CDR3 position lacks the conserved phenylalanine or tryptophan, pointing to a likely read error. The J gene is TRBJ1-2, the V gene TRBV2, with no clear D. Trimming shortened V by 1 base and J by 9 bases, and 12 bases separated the two germline ends. The length of the CDR3 is 13 residues. Per the germline V gene, CDR1 is SNHLY and CDR2 is FYNNEI. Here the CDR3 reads CASSEGYVPRYTI. The CDR3 DNA is TGTGCCAGCAGTGAAGGATATGTGCCCCGCTACACCATC.

This clone was seen a handful of times. The chain is built from TRBV11-2 and TRBJ1-1; D is uncertain. The germline CDR1 and CDR2 sequences are SGHAT and FQNNGV. This CDR3 has 13 residues. V was clipped by 0 bases and J by 4 bases, with 6 bases between them. CDR3 region: CASSLERATEAFF. The CDR3 DNA follows: TGTGCCAGCAGCTTAGAGAGGGCCACTGAAGCTTTCTTT.

J is TRBJ1-1 and V is TRBV30; possibly TRBD1 for D (6 bases). Germline CDR1 GTSNPN, CDR2 SVGIG (reference sequence). CDR3 length equals 13 residues. V lost 4 bases, J lost 5 bases, and 14 bases lay in between. As DNA, the CDR3 is TGTGCCTGGAAGGGACACAAAGCGACTGAAGCTTTCTTT. Protein: CAWKGHKATEAFF.

This sequence joins TRBV30 and TRBJ2-1; 7 positions match TRBD1. Germline V gives CDR1 GTSNPN, CDR2 SVGIG (reference sequence). V was pared by 3 bases and J by 9 bases, with 11 bases of the junction left unmatched. This CDR3 comprises 14 residues. CDR3 region: CAWRGINRGGEQFF. The DNA for the CDR3 is TGTGCCTGGAGAGGTATCAACAGGGGCGGTGAGCAGTTCTTC.

Regarding this clone: This likely reflects a read error, since a far larger clone is one base away. The J gene is TRBJ1-1, the V gene TRBV29-1; D ambiguous. Trimming took off 1 base at V and 1 base at J, with 13 bases between the two ends. Germline V lookup: CDR1 SQVTM, CDR2 ANQGSEA. This CDR3 has 15 residues. The CDR3 bases are TGCAGCGTTGAAGTTCATGGGCTGGGGAACACTGAAGCTTTCTTT. Protein: CSVEVHGLGNTEAFF.

This clone has just a few counts. V and J are TRBV6-6 and TRBJ2-5; D unresolved. Trimming took off 5 bases at V and 4 bases at J, with 8 bases between the two ends. From germline, CDR1 is MNHNY and CDR2 SVGAGI (reference sequence). The CDR3 totals 12 residues. The CDR3 loop is CASSQVGETQYF. In DNA, the CDR3 is TGTGCCAGCAGTCAAGTGGGAGAGACCCAGTACTTC.

This clone was counted many times. The chain employs TRBV5-1 and TRBJ2-1, with 7 bases that match TRBD2. V lost 3 bases and J lost 7; bases outside the gene matches: 10. This CDR3 spans 15 amino acids. Germline V lookup: CDR1 SGHRS, CDR2 YFSETQ. The CDR3 protein is CASSYTSVGGNEQFF. The CDR3 nucleotides read TGCGCCAGCAGCTACACTAGCGTCGGGGGGAATGAGCAGTTCTTC.

The chain uses TRBV13 and TRBJ2-2, with 7 bases aligning to TRBD2. CDR3 size: 15 residues. J lost 5 bases, V lost 1 base, and 4 bases had no gene match. CDR1 PRHDT and CDR2 FYEKMQ come from the germline V gene (reference sequence). CDR3 sequence: CASSLAGGVTGELFF. The CDR3 DNA follows: TGTGCCAGCAGCTTAGCGGGAGGAGTAACCGGGGAGCTGTTTTTT.

The chain is built from TRBV19 and TRBJ2-7, with TRBD2 identical over 13 bases. The CDR3 runs 15 residues. The V and J ends lost 5 bases and 6 bases, in that order; junction bases with no gene match: 7. Looked up from germline, CDR1 is LNHDA and CDR2 is SQIVND (reference sequence). The CDR3 protein is CASSDLLAGGREQYF. CDR3 DNA: TGTGCCAGTAGTGACTTACTAGCGGGAGGGCGCGAGCAGTACTTC. The full variable domain, with the rest looked up from reference TRBV19 and TRBJ2-7, is DGGITQSPKYLFRKEGQNVTLSCEQNLNHDAMYWYRQDPGQGLRLIYYSQIVNDFQKGDIAEGYSVSREKKESFPLTVTSAQKNPTAFYLCASSDLLAGGREQYFGPGTRLTVT.

This clone was counted at least ten times. CDR3 sequence (DNA): TGTGCCAGCAGCTTGATGGGGGGGCGCGGAAACACCATATATTTT. Translation: CASSLMGGRGNTIYF. The genes are TRBV5-4 and TRBJ1-3; a possible D gene is TRBD1 (6 bases). V lost 1 base to trimming and J lost 4 bases, with 12 bases between them. Germline V gives CDR1 SGHNT, CDR2 YYREEE (reference sequence). The CDR3 length is 15 residues.

The chain recombines TRBV7-2 with TRBJ2-2; D is perhaps TRBD1 (5 bases). The CDR3 contains 14 residues. V was pared by 0 bases and J by 6 bases, with 8 bases between. Germline loops: CDR1 SGHTA, CDR2 FQGNSA. CDR3: CASSLAVGAGELFF. The CDR3 coding sequence is TGTGCCAGCAGCTTAGCGGTAGGGGCCGGGGAGCTGTTTTTT.

The rearrangement uses TRBV18 and TRBJ2-7, with 8 bases aligning to TRBD1. The CDR3 sequence is 15 residues long. The V segment lost 3 bases and the J segment 2 bases; nucleotides outside the gene matches: 6. Germline CDR1 KGHSH, CDR2 LQKENI. The CDR3 coding sequence is TGTGCCAGCTCACCGCCGGACAGGGAAACCTACGAGCAGTACTTC. Its translation is CASSPPDRETYEQYF.

Comment on this clone: A far larger clone is only one base removed, so a read error is likely. The chain recombines TRBV28 with TRBJ1-5, with 7 positions matching TRBD1. This CDR3 comprises 15 residues. V was clipped by 6 bases and J by 3 bases; unmatched bases: 8. CDR1 is MDHEN, CDR2 SYDVKM, per germline. The CDR3 DNA is TGTGCCAGCAGACCGGGACAGACTAACAATCAGCCCCAGCATTTT. Its translation is CASRPGQTNNQPQHF.

This chain uses TRBV5-6 with TRBJ2-3; 7 bases line up with TRBD2. J gave up 0 bases and V 2 bases, and 3 bases lay outside the gene matches. The CDR3 has 15 residues. Germline CDR1 SGHDT, CDR2 YYEEEE. CDR3 nucleotides: TGTGCCAGCAGCTTTCTCGGGGGGAGCACAGATACGCAGTATTTT. Translation gives CASSFLGGSTDTQYF.